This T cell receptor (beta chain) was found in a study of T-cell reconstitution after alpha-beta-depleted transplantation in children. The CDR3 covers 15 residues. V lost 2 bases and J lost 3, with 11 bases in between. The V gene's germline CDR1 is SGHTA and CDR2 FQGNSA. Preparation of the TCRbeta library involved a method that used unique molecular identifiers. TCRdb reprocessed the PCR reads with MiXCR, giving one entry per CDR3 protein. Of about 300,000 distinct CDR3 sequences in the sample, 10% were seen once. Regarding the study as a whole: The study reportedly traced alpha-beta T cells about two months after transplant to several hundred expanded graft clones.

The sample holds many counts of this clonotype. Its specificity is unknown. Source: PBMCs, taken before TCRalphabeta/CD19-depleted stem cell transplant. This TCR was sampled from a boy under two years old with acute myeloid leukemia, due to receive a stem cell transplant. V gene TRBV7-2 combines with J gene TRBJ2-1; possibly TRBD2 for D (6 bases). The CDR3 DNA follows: TGTGCCAGCAGCTTATGGCAGGGAGGCTACAATGAGCAGTTCTTC. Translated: CASSLWQGGYNEQFF.